This T cell receptor (beta chain) came from a study of blood T cell repertoires in COVID-19. Overall study context: Acute and convalescent COVID-19 samples came from the United States, Italy and Spain.

Methods used by the authors: Nucleated cell number was recorded as an estimate derived from reference gene primer amplification. The protocol was immunoSEQ multiplex PCR, while the TCRdb copy is restricted to in-frame clones and leaves out a portion. V and J calls plus clone size are reproduced from that table; the DNA served to infer D and trimming. The table has 120,000 to 150,000 clones, about 88% seen once. This CDR3 comprises 15 residues. Looked up from germline, CDR1 is SGDLS and CDR2 is YYNGEE. V was trimmed by 1 base and J by 4 bases, leaving 9 bases between them. This clone was observed once.

The clonotype originates from a human donor in a cohort sampled during active COVID-19. The chain employs TRBV9 and TRBJ1-6; D might be TRBD1 (5 bases). Sequencing input: peripheral blood. The chain's CDR3 is CASSVTAGYNSPLHF. CDR3 in DNA: TGTGCCAGCAGCGTAACGGCAGGGTATAATTCACCCCTCCACTTT.